Below are 5 T cell receptor beta chains sequenced from a single sample in a study of blood T cell repertoires in COVID-19. Generated by immunoSEQ multiplex PCR, the TCRdb table keeps only in-frame clones and is missing some. The repertoire includes fewer than 250,000 clones, around 86% of them detected once, and roughly 2% sits in the top ten. Sequencing input: PBMCs or T cells enriched from blood (not recorded which). These receptors all stem from a woman aged 45-60 years who had recovered from COVID-19.

This sequence joins TRBV10-3 and TRBJ2-6, with a weak D call TRBD2 (6 bases). Germline CDR1 is ENHRY and CDR2 is SYGVKD. V lost 8 bases to trimming and J lost 1 base, with 12 bases between them. CDR3 size: 15 residues. DNA for the CDR3: TGTGCCATCGGGACTCCGGGGTCTGGGGCCAACGTCCTGACTTTC. Protein product: CAIGTPGSGANVLTF.

The chain recombines TRBV18 with TRBJ1-1; 11 bases line up with TRBD1. Germline V CDR1 and CDR2: KGHSH, LQKENI. With V trimmed by 5 bases and J by 0 bases, 2 bases remained unmatched. CDR3 size: 15 residues. The CDR3 DNA reads TGTGCCAGCTCAGGACAGGGGGCTCTGAACACTGAAGCTTTCTTT. It yields the protein CASSGQGALNTEAFF.

This chain links TRBV19 with TRBJ2-5; TRBD2 agrees at 9 bases. This CDR3 region has 16 residues. V lost 8 bases to trimming and J lost 5 bases; unmatched junction nucleotides: 15. Germline assignment: CDR1 LNHDA and CDR2 SQIVND (reference sequence). In nucleotides, the CDR3 is TGTGCCAGTTCACTGTCGGGGCGGGGGGGCCGTGAGACCCAGTACTTC. This sequence encodes CASSLSGRGGRETQYF. The full variable domain, its missing parts supplied by reference TRBV19 and TRBJ2-5, is DGGITQSPKYLFRKEGQNVTLSCEQNLNHDAMYWYRQDPGQGLRLIYYSQIVNDFQKGDIAEGYSVSREKKESFPLTVTSAQKNPTAFYLCASSLSGRGGRETQYFGPGTRLLVL.

The chain employs TRBV19 and TRBJ1-1, with TRBD1 as a possible D gene (6 bases). The CDR3 length is 14 residues. Trimming removed 4 bases from V and 1 base from J, with 10 bases in between. Germline V CDR1 and CDR2: LNHDA, SQIVND (reference sequence). Written as DNA, the CDR3 is TGTGCCAGTAGTAAGACAGGAGGGAACACTGAAGCTTTCTTT. Its protein is CASSKTGGNTEAFF.

V usage is TRBV2 and J usage is TRBJ1-4; no reliable D call. The CDR3 loop spans 15 amino acids. Germline V lookup: CDR1 SNHLY, CDR2 FYNNEI. V gave up 9 bases and J gave up 0 bases, with 14 bases separating them. The CDR3 reads CASRSSLATNEKLFF. The CDR3 bases are TGTGCCAGTCGGTCAAGCCTTGCAACTAATGAAAAACTGTTTTTT.